The clone carrying this T cell receptor beta chain occurred a few times. The antigen remains unidentified. The data were taken from a study of blood T cells in healthy people across ages. Around 10 milliliters of peripheral blood were drawn from each donor. Combining a sample-barcoded 5' primer with a J-beta primer mix, a second PCR ran for about 7 to 11 cycles. A tag from a template-switch adaptor with 12 random nucleotides marked each cDNA molecule. MiXCR, run by TCRdb on the 5' RACE reads, gives a single entry per CDR3 protein. In the table there are about 800,000 distinct CDR3 sequences, approximately 25% of which are singletons. The CDR3 extends over 13 amino acids. V gave up 3 bases and J gave up 5 bases, with 10 bases separating them. Germline V CDR1 and CDR2: MNHEY, SVGAGI. Study-level results: In older individuals, TCR beta diversity per million T cells was lower, falling roughly linearly with age.

Separately, the same data were catalogued under a study of T cells of mothers and their children. In that study: Every mother supplied over 8 million TCR beta CDR3 reads and every child 2.5 million to 3.5 million.

The sequence came from a boy between 10 and 17 years old in good health. Source material: blood. The J gene is TRBJ2-5, the V gene TRBV6-5; tentatively, D is TRBD1 (6 bases). The CDR3 loop reads CASSYGQRETQYF. For the CDR3, the DNA is TGTGCCAGCAGTTATGGACAGAGGGAGACCCAGTACTTC.